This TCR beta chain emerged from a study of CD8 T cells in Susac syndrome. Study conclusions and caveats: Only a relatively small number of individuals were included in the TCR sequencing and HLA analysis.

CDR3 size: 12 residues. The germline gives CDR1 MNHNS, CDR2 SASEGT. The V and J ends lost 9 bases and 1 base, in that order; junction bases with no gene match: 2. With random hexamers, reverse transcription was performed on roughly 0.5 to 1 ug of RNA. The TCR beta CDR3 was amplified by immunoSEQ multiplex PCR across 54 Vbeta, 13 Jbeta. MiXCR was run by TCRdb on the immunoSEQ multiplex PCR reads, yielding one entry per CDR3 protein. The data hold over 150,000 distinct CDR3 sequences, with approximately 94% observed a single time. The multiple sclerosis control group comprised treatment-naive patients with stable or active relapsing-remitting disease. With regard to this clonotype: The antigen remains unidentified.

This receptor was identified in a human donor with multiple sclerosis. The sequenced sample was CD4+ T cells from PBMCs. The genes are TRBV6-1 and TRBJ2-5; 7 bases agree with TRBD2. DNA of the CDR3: TGTGCCAGTCAGCGGGGCCAAGAGACCCAGTACTTC. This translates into CASQRGQETQYF.